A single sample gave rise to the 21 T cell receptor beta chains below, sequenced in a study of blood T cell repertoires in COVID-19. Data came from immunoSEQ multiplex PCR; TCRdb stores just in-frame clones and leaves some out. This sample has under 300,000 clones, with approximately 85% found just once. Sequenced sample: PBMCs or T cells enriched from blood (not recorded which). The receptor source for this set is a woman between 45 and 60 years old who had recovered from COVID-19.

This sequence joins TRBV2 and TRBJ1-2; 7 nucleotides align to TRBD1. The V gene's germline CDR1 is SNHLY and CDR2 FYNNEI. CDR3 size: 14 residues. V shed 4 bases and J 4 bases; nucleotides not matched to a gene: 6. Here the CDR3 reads CASSGDSSLYGYTF. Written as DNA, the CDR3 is TGTGCCAGCAGTGGGGACAGCTCCCTCTATGGCTACACCTTC.

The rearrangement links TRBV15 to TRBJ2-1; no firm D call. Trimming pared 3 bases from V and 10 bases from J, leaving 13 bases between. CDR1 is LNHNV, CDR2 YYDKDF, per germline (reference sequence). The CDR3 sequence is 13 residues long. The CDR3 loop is CATSRLFGWEQFF. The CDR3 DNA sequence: TGTGCCACCAGCAGGCTTTTCGGTTGGGAGCAGTTCTTC.

The CDR3 DNA reads TGCGCCAGCAGTTGGACTAGCGGAGTAACCTACAATGAGCAGTTCTTC. It encodes CASSWTSGVTYNEQFF. This chain connects TRBV10-1 to TRBJ2-1; 10 bases line up with TRBD2. Trimming cost V 5 bases and J 2 bases; bases outside gene matches: 6. This CDR3 comprises 16 residues. Germline CDR1 WNHNN, CDR2 SYGVQD (reference sequence).

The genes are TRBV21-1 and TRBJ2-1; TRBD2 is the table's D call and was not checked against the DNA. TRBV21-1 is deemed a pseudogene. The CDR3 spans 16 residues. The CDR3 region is CASSKAPSGPYNEQFF. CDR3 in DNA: TGTGCCAGCAGCAAAGCGCCTAGCGGGCCCTACAATGAGCAGTTCTTC.

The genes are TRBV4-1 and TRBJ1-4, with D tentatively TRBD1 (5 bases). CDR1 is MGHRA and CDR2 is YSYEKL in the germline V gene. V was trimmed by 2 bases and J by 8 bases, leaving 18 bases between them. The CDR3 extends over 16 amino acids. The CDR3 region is CASSQFERGMGEKLFF. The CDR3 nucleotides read TGCGCCAGCAGCCAATTCGAACGGGGGATGGGGGAAAAACTGTTTTTT.

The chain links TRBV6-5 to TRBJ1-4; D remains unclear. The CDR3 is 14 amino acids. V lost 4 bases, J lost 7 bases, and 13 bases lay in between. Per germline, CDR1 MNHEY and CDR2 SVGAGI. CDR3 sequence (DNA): TGTGCCAGCAGTTCTGGGAGGGTAAGTGAAAAACTGTTTTTT. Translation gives CASSSGRVSEKLFF.

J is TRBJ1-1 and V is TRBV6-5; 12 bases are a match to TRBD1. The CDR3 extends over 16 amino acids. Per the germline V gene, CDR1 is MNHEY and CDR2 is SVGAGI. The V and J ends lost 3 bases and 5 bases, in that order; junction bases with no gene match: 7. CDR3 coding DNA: TGTGCCAGCAGTTATGGGACAGGGGGCAGCTCGACTGAAGCTTTCTTT. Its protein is CASSYGTGGSSTEAFF.

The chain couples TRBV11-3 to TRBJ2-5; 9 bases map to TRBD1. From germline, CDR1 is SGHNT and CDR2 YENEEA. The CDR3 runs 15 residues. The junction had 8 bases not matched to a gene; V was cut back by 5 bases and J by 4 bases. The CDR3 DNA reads TGTGCCAGCAGCCCGGGCACAGGGGGCGCAGAGACCCAGTACTTC. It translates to CASSPGTGGAETQYF.

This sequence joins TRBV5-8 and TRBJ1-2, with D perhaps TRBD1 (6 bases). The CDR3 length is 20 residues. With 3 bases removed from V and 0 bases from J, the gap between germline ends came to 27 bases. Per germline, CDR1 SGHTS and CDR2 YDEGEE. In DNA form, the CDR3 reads TGTGCCAGCAGCTCCATACCCCTCTTGACAGGTAGCCCACCTAACTATGGCTACACCTTC. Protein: CASSSIPLLTGSPPNYGYTF.

The CDR3 DNA reads as TGTGCCAGCAGCTTCCGGGACAGGGGTAAGCAGTACTTC. This translates into CASSFRDRGKQYF. The V call is TRBV3-1 (or the pseudogene TRBV3-2), the J call TRBJ2-7; 10 bases match TRBD1. The V gene end was trimmed by 5 bases and the J gene end by 8 bases; junction bases not matched to a gene: 6. In germline, CDR1 is LGHDT, CDR2 YNNKEL (reference sequence). This CDR3 is 13 amino acids long.

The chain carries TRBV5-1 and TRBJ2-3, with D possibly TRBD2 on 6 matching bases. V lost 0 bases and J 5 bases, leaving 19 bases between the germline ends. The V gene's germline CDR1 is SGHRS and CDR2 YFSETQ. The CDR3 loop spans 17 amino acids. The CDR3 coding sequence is TGCGCCAGCAGCTTGGGGCCTGGGGGAGCCGGGGGAGATACGCAGTATTTT. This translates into CASSLGPGGAGGDTQYF.

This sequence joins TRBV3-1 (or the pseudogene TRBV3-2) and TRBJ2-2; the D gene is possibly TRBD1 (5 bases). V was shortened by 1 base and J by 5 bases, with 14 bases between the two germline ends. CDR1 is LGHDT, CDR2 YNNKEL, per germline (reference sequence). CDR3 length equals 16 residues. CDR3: CASSQGAGLRTGELFF. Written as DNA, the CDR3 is TGTGCCAGCAGCCAAGGGGCAGGGCTACGGACCGGGGAGCTGTTTTTT.

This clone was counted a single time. CDR3 DNA: TGCGCCAGCAGCTTGATCCGGGGGAAGAGCTACACCTTC. It codes for CASSLIRGKSYTF. V is TRBV5-1 and J is TRBJ1-2; a weak D match, TRBD1 (5 bases). The germline CDR1 and CDR2 sequences are SGHRS and YFSETQ. The CDR3 loop spans 13 amino acids. V lost 1 base and J lost 9, with 13 bases in between.

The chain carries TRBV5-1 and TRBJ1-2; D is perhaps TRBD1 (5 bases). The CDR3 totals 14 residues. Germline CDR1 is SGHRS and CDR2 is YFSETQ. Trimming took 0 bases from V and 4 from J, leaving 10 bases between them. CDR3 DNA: TGCGCCAGCAGCTTGGCAGGGTCAGGCTATGGCTACACCTTC. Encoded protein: CASSLAGSGYGYTF.

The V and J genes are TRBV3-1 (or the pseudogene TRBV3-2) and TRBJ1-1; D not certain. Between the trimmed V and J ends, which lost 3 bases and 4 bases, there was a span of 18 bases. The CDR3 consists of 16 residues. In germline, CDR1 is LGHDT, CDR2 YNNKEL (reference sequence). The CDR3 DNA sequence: TGTGCCAGCAGCCACCACGGAGCGGGTGGTGGCACTGAAGCTTTCTTT. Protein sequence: CASSHHGAGGGTEAFF.

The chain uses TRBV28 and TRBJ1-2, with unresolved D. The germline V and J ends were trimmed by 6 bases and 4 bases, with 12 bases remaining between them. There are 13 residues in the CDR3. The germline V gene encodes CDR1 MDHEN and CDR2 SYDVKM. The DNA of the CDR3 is TGTGCCAGCAGAGTAAGCGGTACCTATGGCTACACCTTC. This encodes CASRVSGTYGYTF.

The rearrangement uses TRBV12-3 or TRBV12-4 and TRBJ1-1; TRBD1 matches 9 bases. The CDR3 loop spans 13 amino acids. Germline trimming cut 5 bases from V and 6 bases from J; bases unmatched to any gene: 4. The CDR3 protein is CASSTGGRAEAFF. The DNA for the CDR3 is TGTGCCAGCAGTACAGGGGGCCGCGCTGAAGCTTTCTTT.

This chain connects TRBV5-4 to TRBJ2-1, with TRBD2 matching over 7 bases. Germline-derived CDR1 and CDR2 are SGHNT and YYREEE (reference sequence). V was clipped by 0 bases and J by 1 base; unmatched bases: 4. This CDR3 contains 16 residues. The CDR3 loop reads CASSLETSESYNEQFF. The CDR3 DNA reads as TGTGCCAGCAGCTTGGAAACTAGCGAGTCCTACAATGAGCAGTTCTTC.

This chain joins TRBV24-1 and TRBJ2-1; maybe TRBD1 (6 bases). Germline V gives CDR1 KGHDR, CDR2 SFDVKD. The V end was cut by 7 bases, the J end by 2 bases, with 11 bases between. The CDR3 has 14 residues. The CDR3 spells CATRSGAPYNEQFF. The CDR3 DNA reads TGTGCCACCAGATCAGGGGCACCCTACAATGAGCAGTTCTTC.

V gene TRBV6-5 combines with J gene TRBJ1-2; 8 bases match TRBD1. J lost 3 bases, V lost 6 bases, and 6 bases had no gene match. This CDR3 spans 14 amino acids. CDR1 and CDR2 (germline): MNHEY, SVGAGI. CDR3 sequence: CASRHQGAHYGYTF. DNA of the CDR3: TGTGCCAGCAGGCACCAGGGGGCCCACTATGGCTACACCTTC.

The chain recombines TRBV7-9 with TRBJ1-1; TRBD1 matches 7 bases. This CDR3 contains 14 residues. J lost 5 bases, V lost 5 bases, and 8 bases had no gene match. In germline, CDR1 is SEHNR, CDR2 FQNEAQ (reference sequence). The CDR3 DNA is TGTGCCAGCAGCACGACAGGGAGTTTTACTGAAGCTTTCTTT. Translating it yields CASSTTGSFTEAFF. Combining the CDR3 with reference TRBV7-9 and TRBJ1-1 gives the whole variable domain DTGVSQNPRHKITKRGQNVTFRCDPISEHNRLYWYRQTLGQGPEFLTYFQNEAQLEKSRLLSDRFSAERPKGSFSTLEIQRTEQGDSAMYLCASSTTGSFTEAFFGQGTRLTVV.